These T cell receptor beta chains were read from a single sample in a study of molecular identifiers for immune sequencing clone quantification. TCRdb fed the PCR reads into MiXCR, producing one record per CDR3 protein. The table includes around 2,400 distinct CDR3 sequences, 15% to 20% detected once. The sequencing sample was made of naive CD8+ T cells from blood, with Jurkat cell RNA spiked in. The receptors come from a human donor in good health. Some libraries in this study had Jurkat cell RNA spiked in. Each CDR3 is given with its conserved first and last residue. The D gene is left open where the match is weak. Some rows have no size entry. The others give once, few or many, or a class for an expanded clone.

abundance: medium-sized; j_gene: TRBJ1-1; v_gene: TRBV5-1; d_gene: .; len: 13; CDR3nt: TGCGCCAGCAGCCCGCCTATGAACACTGAAGCTTTCTTT; CDR3aa: CASSPPMNTEAFF
abundance: .; j_gene: TRBJ2-5; v_gene: TRBV7-6; d_gene: .; len: 12; CDR3nt: TGTGCCAGCAGCTCCCCCGGGTGGACCCAGTACTTC; CDR3aa: CASSSPGWTQYF
abundance: medium-sized; j_gene: TRBJ2-1; v_gene: TRBV21-1; d_gene: .; len: 18; CDR3nt: TGTGCCAGCAGCAGAGAGCGGGATCCCTTCTTATCCTACAATGAGCAGTTCTTC; CDR3aa: CASSRERDPFLSYNEQFF
abundance: medium-sized; j_gene: TRBJ1-1; v_gene: TRBV6-5; d_gene: TRBD1; len: 14; CDR3nt: TGTGCCAGCAGCTTGGGACAGTTGAACACTGAAGCTTTCTTT; CDR3aa: CASSLGQLNTEAFF
abundance: .; j_gene: TRBJ2-7; v_gene: TRBV12-3/TRBV12-4; d_gene: .; len: 13; CDR3nt: TGTGCCAGCAGTTCCACTAGCAGGGTAAAGCAGTACTTC; CDR3aa: CASSSTSRVKQYF
abundance: medium-sized; j_gene: TRBJ1-1; v_gene: TRBV12-3/TRBV12-4; d_gene: .; len: 16; CDR3nt: TGTGCCAGCAGTTTAGACTTGGGACACCCGAACACTGAAGCTTTCTTT; CDR3aa: CASSLDLGHPNTEAFF
abundance: .; j_gene: TRBJ2-7; v_gene: TRBV21-1; d_gene: .; len: 15; CDR3nt: TGTGCCAGCAGCACCAGACAGGGCCCCATCTACGAGCAGTACTTC; CDR3aa: CASSTRQGPIYEQYF
abundance: .; j_gene: TRBJ1-2; v_gene: TRBV7-6; d_gene: TRBD1; len: 13; CDR3nt: TGTGCCAGCGGGCCGGGAGGGGGCGAAGGCTACACCTTC; CDR3aa: CASGPGGGEGYTF
abundance: .; j_gene: TRBJ1-1; v_gene: TRBV18; d_gene: .; len: 13; CDR3nt: TGTGCCAGCTCACCAGGCACATACACTGAAGCTTTCTTT; CDR3aa: CASSPGTYTEAFF
abundance: large; j_gene: TRBJ2-7; v_gene: TRBV14; d_gene: .; len: 14; CDR3nt: TGTGCCAGCAGCCACGTCGGGTCAACTTACGAGCAGTACTTC; CDR3aa: CASSHVGSTYEQYF
abundance: medium-sized; j_gene: TRBJ2-1; v_gene: TRBV7-8; d_gene: TRBD1; len: 12; CDR3nt: TGTGCCAGCAGCTTGGGACAGGCTGAGCAGTTCTTC; CDR3aa: CASSLGQAEQFF
abundance: medium-sized; j_gene: TRBJ2-3; v_gene: TRBV7-2; d_gene: TRBD2; len: 17; CDR3nt: TGTGCCAGCAGCAGGGACTACCTCATAGGAGGCACAGATACGCAGTATTTT; CDR3aa: CASSRDYLIGGTDTQYF
abundance: large; j_gene: TRBJ2-2; v_gene: TRBV12-3/TRBV12-4; d_gene: .; len: 14; CDR3nt: TGTGCCAGCTCTAGTGGCGGTGGCACCGGGGAGCTGTTTTTT; CDR3aa: CASSSGGGTGELFF
abundance: medium-sized; j_gene: TRBJ2-1; v_gene: TRBV24-1; d_gene: .; len: 13; CDR3nt: TGTGCCACCAGTGAGAGCTCCTACAATGAGCAGTTCTTC; CDR3aa: CATSESSYNEQFF
abundance: medium-sized; j_gene: TRBJ2-7; v_gene: TRBV7-9; d_gene: .; len: 12; CDR3nt: TGTGCCAGCAGCTTTCTAGGCTACGAGCAGTACTTC; CDR3aa: CASSFLGYEQYF
abundance: medium-sized; j_gene: TRBJ2-2; v_gene: TRBV11-2; d_gene: .; len: 12; CDR3nt: TGTGCCAGCAGCTTCTACACCGGGGAGCTGTTTTTT; CDR3aa: CASSFYTGELFF
abundance: medium-sized; j_gene: TRBJ2-5; v_gene: TRBV5-6; d_gene: .; len: 14; CDR3nt: TGTGCCAGCAGCCTCCTCATATGGGGGGAGACCCAGTACTTC; CDR3aa: CASSLLIWGETQYF
abundance: medium-sized; j_gene: TRBJ2-7; v_gene: TRBV6-5; d_gene: .; len: 14; CDR3nt: TGTGCCAGCAGTTACGGGACAAGAGCCTACGAGCAGTACTTC; CDR3aa: CASSYGTRAYEQYF
abundance: .; j_gene: TRBJ2-2; v_gene: TRBV4-1; d_gene: TRBD2; len: 16; CDR3nt: TGCGCCAGCAGCCGCGATGCGTCTAGCGGATACGGGGAGCTGTTTTTT; CDR3aa: CASSRDASSGYGELFF
abundance: medium-sized; j_gene: TRBJ2-1; v_gene: TRBV12-3/TRBV12-4; d_gene: TRBD2; len: 16; CDR3nt: TGTGCCAGCAGTTCTGGGCCTAGCGGGTACAACAATGAGCAGTTCTTC; CDR3aa: CASSSGPSGYNNEQFF
abundance: medium-sized; j_gene: TRBJ2-3; v_gene: TRBV28; d_gene: TRBD2; len: 14; CDR3nt: TGTGCCAGCAGTTTGCGGGGGGGCACAGATACGCAGTATTTT; CDR3aa: CASSLRGGTDTQYF
abundance: medium-sized; j_gene: TRBJ2-5; v_gene: TRBV29-1; d_gene: .; len: 13; CDR3nt: TGCAGCATGGAGGGGCGGAAGCAAGAGACCCAGTACTTC; CDR3aa: CSMEGRKQETQYF
abundance: few; j_gene: TRBJ2-5; v_gene: TRBV9; d_gene: .; len: 13; CDR3nt: TGTGCCAGCAGCGTAGGATGGGGGGAGACCCAGTACTTC; CDR3aa: CASSVGWGETQYF
abundance: medium-sized; j_gene: TRBJ2-3; v_gene: TRBV6-5; d_gene: .; len: 17; CDR3nt: TGTGCCAGCAGTTACTCGACAGGACTAGGTTACACAGATACGCAGTATTTT; CDR3aa: CASSYSTGLGYTDTQYF
abundance: medium-sized; j_gene: TRBJ2-2; v_gene: TRBV4-2; d_gene: TRBD2; len: 17; CDR3nt: TGTGCCAGCAGCCAAGATAGCGGGACACCGAACACCGGGGAGCTGTTTTTT; CDR3aa: CASSQDSGTPNTGELFF